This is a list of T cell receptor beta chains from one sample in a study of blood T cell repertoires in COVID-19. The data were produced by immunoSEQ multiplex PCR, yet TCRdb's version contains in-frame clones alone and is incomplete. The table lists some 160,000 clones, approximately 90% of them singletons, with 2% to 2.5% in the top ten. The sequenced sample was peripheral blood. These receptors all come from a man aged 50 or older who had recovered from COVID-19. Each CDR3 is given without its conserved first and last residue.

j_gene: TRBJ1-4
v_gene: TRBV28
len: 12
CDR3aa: ASSSGTGYEKLF

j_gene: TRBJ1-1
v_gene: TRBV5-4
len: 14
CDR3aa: ASSLTWDRANTEAF

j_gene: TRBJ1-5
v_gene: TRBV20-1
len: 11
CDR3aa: SASRTGNQPQH

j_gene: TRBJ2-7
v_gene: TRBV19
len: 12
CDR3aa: ASSPQGLGYEQY

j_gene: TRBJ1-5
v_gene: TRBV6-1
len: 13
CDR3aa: ASSEVGGTGQPQH

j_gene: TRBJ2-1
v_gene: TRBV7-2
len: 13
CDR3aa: ASSSGLAGAHEQF

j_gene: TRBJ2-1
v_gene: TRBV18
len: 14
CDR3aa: ASSPLSAGGYNEQF

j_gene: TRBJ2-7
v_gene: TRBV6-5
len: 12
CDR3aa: ATLVPRYPYEQY

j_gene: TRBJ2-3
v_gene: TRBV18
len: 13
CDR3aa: ASSPEGISTDTQY

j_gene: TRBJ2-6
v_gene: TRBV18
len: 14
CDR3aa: ASSRQAISGANVLT

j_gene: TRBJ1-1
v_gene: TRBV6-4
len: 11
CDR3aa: ASRDSLNTEAF

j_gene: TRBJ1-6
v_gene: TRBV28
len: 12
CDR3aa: ASASGLNNSPLH

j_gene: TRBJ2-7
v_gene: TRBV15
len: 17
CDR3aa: ATSTLSKGQGGVAYEQY

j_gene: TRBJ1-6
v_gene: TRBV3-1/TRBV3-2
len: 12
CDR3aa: ASSPGQGHSPLH

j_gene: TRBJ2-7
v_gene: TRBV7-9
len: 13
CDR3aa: ASSTRTSGAYEQY

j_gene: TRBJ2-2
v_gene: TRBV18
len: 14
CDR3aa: ASSPGLAGNTGELF

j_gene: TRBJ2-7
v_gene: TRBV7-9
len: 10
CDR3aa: ASSLAGGEQY

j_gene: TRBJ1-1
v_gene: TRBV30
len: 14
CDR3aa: AWSGTGGFGGTEAF

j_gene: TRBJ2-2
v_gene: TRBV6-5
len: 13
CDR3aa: ASKRQGAGTGELF

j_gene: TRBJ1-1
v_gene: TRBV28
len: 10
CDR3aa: ASSLWGHEAF

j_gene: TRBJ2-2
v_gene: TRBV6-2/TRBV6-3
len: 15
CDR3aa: ASSQSGLAANTGELF

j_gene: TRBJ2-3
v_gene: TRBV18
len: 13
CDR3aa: ASSLGQGAADTQY

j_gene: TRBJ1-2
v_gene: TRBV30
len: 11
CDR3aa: AWRPTVIYGYT

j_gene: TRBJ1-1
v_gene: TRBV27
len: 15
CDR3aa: ASSPKGGKLGSTEAF

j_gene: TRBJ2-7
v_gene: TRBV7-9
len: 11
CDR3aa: ASSSGTPYEQY

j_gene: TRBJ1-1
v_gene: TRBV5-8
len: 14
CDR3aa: ASSLGDRGKGTEAF

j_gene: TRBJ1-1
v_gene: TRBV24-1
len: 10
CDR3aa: ATSDGPREAF

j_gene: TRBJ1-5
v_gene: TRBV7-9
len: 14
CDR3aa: ASSLAGGGSNQPQH

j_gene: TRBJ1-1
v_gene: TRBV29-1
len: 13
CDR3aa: SVLRRDTMNTEAF

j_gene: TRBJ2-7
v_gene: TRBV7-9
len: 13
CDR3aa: ASSHAGTGAYEQY

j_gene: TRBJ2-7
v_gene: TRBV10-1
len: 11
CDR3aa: ASSPGQAYEQY

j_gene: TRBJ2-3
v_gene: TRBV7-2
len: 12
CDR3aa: ASSLLGGSDTQY

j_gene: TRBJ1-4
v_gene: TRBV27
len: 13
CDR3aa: ASRYRDRGGEKLF

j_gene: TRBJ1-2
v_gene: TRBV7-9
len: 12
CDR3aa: ASSLVQLQYGYT

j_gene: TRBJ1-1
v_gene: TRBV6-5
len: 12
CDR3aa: ASSYGGVNTEAF

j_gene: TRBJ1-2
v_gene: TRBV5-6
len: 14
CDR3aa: ASSLVGTGGANGYT

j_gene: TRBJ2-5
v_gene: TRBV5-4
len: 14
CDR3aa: ASSLARTSGRKGQY

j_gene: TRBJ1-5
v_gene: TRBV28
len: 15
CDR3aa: ASSPDRGDFRNQPQH

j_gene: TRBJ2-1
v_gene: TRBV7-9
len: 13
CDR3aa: ASSPRQGWQNEQF

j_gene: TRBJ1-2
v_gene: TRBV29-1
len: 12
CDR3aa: SVGWTGQSYGYT

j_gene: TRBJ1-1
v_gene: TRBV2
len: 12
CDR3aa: ASSVDRLNTEAF

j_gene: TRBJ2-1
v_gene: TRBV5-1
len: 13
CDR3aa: ASTTIAGAHNEQF

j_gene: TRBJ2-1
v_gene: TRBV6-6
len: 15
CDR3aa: ASSRPTVSGGYNEQF